Shown below are 15 T cell receptor beta chains from a single sample sequenced in a study of patients and donors after allogeneic stem cell transplantation. TCRdb itself ran the RT-PCR reads through MiXCR, one entry per CDR3 protein. The sample carries 200,000 to 250,000 distinct CDR3 sequences, 38% recorded once. The specimen was blood, either unsorted or a sorted T cell fraction (not recorded which). The origin of the receptors is a human donor who was either an allogeneic HSCT recipient or a stem cell or donor lymphocyte infusion donor (not recorded which). It is not recorded whose cells these are; they may come from a transplant donor.

The V call is TRBV20-1, the J call TRBJ1-1; D is ambiguous. The CDR3 runs to 13 residues. Trimming pared 1 base from V and 7 bases from J, leaving 13 bases between. Germline assignment: CDR1 DFQATT and CDR2 SNEGSKA (reference sequence). CDR3 DNA sequence: TGCAGTGCTAGAGTTTTAGGTCGAGTTGAAGCTTTCTTT. Protein sequence: CSARVLGRVEAFF.

This chain uses TRBV11-1 with TRBJ1-1, with TRBD1 matching 11 bases. V lost 5 bases, J lost 9 bases, and 5 bases stayed unmatched. The CDR3 is made up of 13 amino acids. CDR1 and CDR2 (germline): SGHAT, FQDESV (reference sequence). The DNA of the CDR3 is TGTGCCAGCAGCCCCGGGACAGGGGGAAAAGCTTTCTTT. Amino acids: CASSPGTGGKAFF. Full variable domain (outside the CDR3, taken from reference TRBV11-1 and TRBJ1-1): EAEVAQSPRYKITEKSQAVAFWCDPISGHATLYWYRQILGQGPELLVQFQDESVVDDSQLPKDRFSAERLKGVDSTLKIQPAELGDSAMYLCASSPGTGGKAFFGQGTRLTVV.

The chain is built from TRBV28 and TRBJ2-3; tentatively, D is TRBD2 (6 bases). The CDR3 covers 16 residues. Germline-derived CDR1 and CDR2 are MDHEN and SYDVKM. V lost 6 bases and J lost 0, with 16 bases in between. The CDR3 nucleotides read TGTGCCAGCAGGCCCGGAGGGAAAGCTAGCACAGATACGCAGTATTTT. It specifies CASRPGGKASTDTQYF. Together with reference TRBV28 and TRBJ2-3, the CDR3 gives the full variable domain: DVKVTQSSRYLVKRTGEKVFLECVQDMDHENMFWYRQDPGLGLRLIYFSYDVKMKEKGDIPEGYSVSREKKERFSLILESASTNQTSMYLCASRPGGKASTDTQYFGPGTRLTVL.

The DNA for the CDR3 is TGCGCCAGCAGCTTCCGGCAAGGCAATGGCTACACCTTC. Protein: CASSFRQGNGYTF. The V gene is TRBV5-1, the J gene TRBJ1-2; unclear D gene. Trimming removed 2 bases at V and 6 bases at J, with 11 bases between. The CDR3 length is 13 residues. From germline, CDR1 is SGHRS and CDR2 YFSETQ.

This clonotype was found a few times. The genes are TRBV6-6 and TRBJ1-3; maybe TRBD1 (6 bases). CDR3 length: 15 amino acids. The germline V and J ends were trimmed by 0 bases and 4 bases, with 10 bases remaining between them. Germline V gives CDR1 MNHNY, CDR2 SVGAGI (reference sequence). DNA for the CDR3: TGTGCCAGCAGTTACTCGAAAGGGGGAGGAAACACCATATATTTT. Translation gives CASSYSKGGGNTIYF.

The chain links TRBV7-2 to TRBJ2-5; TRBD1 or TRBD2 may be the D gene (5 bases each). The CDR3 length is 14 residues. Trimming left V 5 bases short and J 5 bases short, with 15 bases between. Looked up from germline, CDR1 is SGHTA and CDR2 is FQGNSA. As DNA, the CDR3 is TGTGCCAGCAGCCCCAGATGGGGGAGTGAGACCCAGTACTTC. Residues: CASSPRWGSETQYF. The full variable domain, completed using reference TRBV7-2 and TRBJ2-5, is GAGVSQSPSNKVTEKGKDVELRCDPISGHTALYWYRQSLGQGLEFLIYFQGNSAPDKSGLPSDRFSAERTGGSVSTLTIQRTQQEDSAVYLCASSPRWGSETQYFGPGTRLLVL.

This clonotype was recorded a few times. The chain employs TRBV21-1 and TRBJ2-7; the D call of TRBD2 is as the table states it, not checked on the DNA. TRBV21-1 is marked as a pseudogene. This CDR3 region has 14 residues. The CDR3 loop reads CASSFWTPAYEQYF. CDR3 DNA: TGTGCCAGCAGCTTTTGGACTCCTGCCTACGAGCAGTACTTC.

V is TRBV6-2 or TRBV6-3 and J is TRBJ2-3; D is possibly TRBD2 (5 bases). Trimming shortened V by 4 bases and J by 8 bases, and 13 bases separated the two germline ends. Germline-derived CDR1 and CDR2 are MNHEY and SVGEGT. This CDR3 is 13 amino acids long. The CDR3 spells CASSLTTQVTQYF. The CDR3 bases are TGTGCCAGCAGTTTGACTACCCAAGTTACGCAGTATTTT.

V and J are TRBV3-1 and TRBJ1-2; the match to TRBD1 covers 7 bases. Germline V gene data show CDR1 as LGHDT and CDR2 as YNNKEL (reference sequence). The CDR3 sequence is 14 residues long. The J segment lost 9 bases and the V segment lost 2 bases, leaving 9 bases of the junction unmatched. This chain's CDR3 is CASSQREGTASYTF. CDR3 in DNA: TGTGCCAGCAGCCAACGGGAAGGGACAGCCAGCTACACCTTC.

Only one count was recorded for this clonotype. CDR3 DNA: TGCGCCAGCAGCTTATCAGAGGGACAGATAAAAGCTTTCTTT. Translating it yields CASSLSEGQIKAFF. V and J are TRBV5-1 and TRBJ1-1; 7 bases fit TRBD1. The germline CDR1 and CDR2 sequences are SGHRS and YFSETQ. V shed 2 bases, J shed 9 bases, and the junction held 10 bases outside the gene matches. CDR3 length equals 14 residues.

The rearrangement joins TRBV20-1 to TRBJ2-7; 9 nucleotides align to TRBD1. The CDR3 extends over 14 amino acids. The trim removed 6 bases at V and 1 base at J, leaving 7 bases unmatched. Germline-derived CDR1 and CDR2 are DFQATT and SNEGSKA (reference sequence). The CDR3 reads CSAGAGTGSYEQYF. CDR3 nucleotides: TGCAGTGCCGGGGCCGGGACAGGGTCCTACGAGCAGTACTTC.

This clonotype was detected only a few times. The chain joins TRBV12-3 or TRBV12-4 to TRBJ1-2; no firm D call. The V gene lost 3 bases and the J gene lost 2 bases, with 16 bases spanning the gap. The CDR3 totals 16 residues. CDR3 sequence reads: CASSLTATPRNYGYTF. CDR3 DNA: TGTGCCAGCAGTTTGACCGCTACGCCTAGGAACTATGGCTACACCTTC.

This clonotype was seen more than once but under ten times. CDR3 protein: CASRIGENIQYF. CDR3 nucleotides: TGTGCCAGCAGAATAGGGGAGAACATTCAGTACTTC. This sequence joins TRBV12-3 or TRBV12-4 and TRBJ2-4; the D gene could be TRBD1 or TRBD2 (5 bases each). Deletions cut 6 bases from V and 7 bases from J, with 10 bases between. CDR3 length: 12 residues.

V is TRBV29-1 and J is TRBJ1-4; 7 positions agree with TRBD1. From germline, CDR1 is SQVTM and CDR2 ANQGSEA. The length of the CDR3 is 12 residues. J was trimmed by 10 bases and V by 7 bases; bases with no gene match: 9. The CDR3 region has the DNA TGCAGCGCAGCCCTCGGGACAGTAAAACTGTTTTTT. Protein: CSAALGTVKLFF.

This clonotype was seen a handful of times. J is TRBJ1-1 and V is TRBV12-3 or TRBV12-4; D not certain. Trimming took 2 bases from V and 3 from J, leaving 19 bases between them. The CDR3 has 17 amino acids. This CDR3 reads CASSLIGRGRVDTEAFF. CDR3 DNA: TGTGCCAGCAGTTTAATAGGGAGAGGGCGGGTAGACACTGAAGCTTTCTTT.